These 14 T cell receptor beta chains came from one sample sequenced in a study of radiation and T cells in renal cell carcinoma. Time point reported: baseline pretreatment blood. Treatment described: 15 Gy SBRT to primary tumor, nephrectomy 4 weeks later. Only in-frame clones appear in the TCRdb table, and some are missing; sequencing was by immunoSEQ multiplex PCR. The sample holds approximately 94,000 clones, approximately 80% seen once. The specimen was blood, collected from a patient whose treatment included radiotherapy and nephrectomy. The receptors derive from a man between 60 and 70 years old with renal cell carcinoma.

This clone appeared many times. The chain employs TRBV5-4 and TRBJ2-7; 14 nucleotides align to TRBD2. CDR1 and CDR2 (germline): SGHNT, YYREEE (reference sequence). The V gene end was trimmed by 4 bases and the J gene end by 4 bases; junction bases not matched to a gene: 13. The CDR3 spans 18 residues. CDR3 region: CASSKGTSGRNLKYEQYF. CDR3 DNA sequence: TGTGCCAGCAGCAAGGGGACTAGCGGGAGAAATTTGAAGTACGAGCAGTACTTC. Drawing the rest from reference TRBV5-4 and TRBJ2-7, the complete variable domain is ETGVTQSPTHLIKTRGQQVTLRCSSQSGHNTVSWYQQALGQGPQFIFQYYREEENGRGNFPPRFSGLQFPNYSSELNVNALELDDSALYLCASSKGTSGRNLKYEQYFGPGTRLTVT.

Concerning this clone: The junction and the germline gene differ at one end; a read error may be behind it. The rearrangement links TRBV5-1 to TRBJ2-7; D may be TRBD1 or TRBD2 (6 bases each). The CDR3 consists of 14 residues. CDR1 and CDR2 from the germline V gene are SGHRS and YFSETQ. The CDR3 spells CASSLGFGGSEQYF. DNA of the CDR3: TGTGCCAGCAGCTTGGGGTTCGGGGGCAGCGAGCAGTACTTC.

This clone was seen just once. The chain has TRBV5-4 and TRBJ2-2; D unclear. Deletions cut 4 bases from V and 4 bases from J, with 17 bases between. The CDR3 sequence is 16 residues long. CDR1 is SGHNT and CDR2 is YYREEE in the germline V gene (reference sequence). The CDR3 here is CASSPARFEATGELFF. The CDR3 DNA follows: TGTGCCAGCAGCCCCGCGCGGTTCGAGGCCACCGGGGAGCTGTTTTTT.

V and J are TRBV18 and TRBJ1-5; a possible D gene is TRBD1 (6 bases). Germline CDR1 is KGHSH and CDR2 is LQKENI. The CDR3 spans 16 residues. Trimming pared 2 bases from V and 5 bases from J, leaving 16 bases between. The CDR3 region is CASSPTGTPKYQPQHF. The CDR3 DNA reads TGTGCCAGCTCACCAACCGGGACACCGAAATATCAGCCCCAGCATTTT.

The chain combines TRBV28 with TRBJ2-1; the D call may be TRBD1 or TRBD2 (6 bases each). Germline V gene lookup returns CDR1 MDHEN and CDR2 SYDVKM. V shed 8 bases and J shed 3 bases, with 11 bases lying between them. The CDR3 runs to 13 residues. CDR3 nucleotides: TGTGCCAGCTCGAGGGGGGTCTACAATGAGCAGTTCTTC. It translates to CASSRGVYNEQFF.

This clone was recorded a few times. The rearrangement uses TRBV19 and TRBJ1-1; maybe TRBD1 (5 bases). Trimming left V 9 bases short and J 1 base short, with 15 bases between. The CDR3 is made up of 14 amino acids. From germline, CDR1 is LNHDA and CDR2 SQIVND (reference sequence). CDR3 nucleotides: TGTGCCAGCCAGCCCCTCGGGGCGAACACTGAAGCTTTCTTT. Its translation is CASQPLGANTEAFF.

This chain uses TRBV12-5 with TRBJ2-7; D possibly corresponds to TRBD2 (6 bases). V was pared by 6 bases and J by 4 bases, with 16 bases between. The germline gives CDR1 LGHNT, CDR2 FRNRAP. The CDR3 runs to 14 residues. CDR3 amino acids: CASGPGGNGYEQYF. The CDR3 nucleotides are TGTGCTAGTGGACCTGGCGGGAACGGGTACGAGCAGTACTTC.

The V call is TRBV7-9, the J call TRBJ1-2; a possible D gene is TRBD1 (6 bases). CDR3 size: 12 residues. Deletions cut 5 bases from V and 8 bases from J, with 12 bases between. The germline V gene encodes CDR1 SEHNR and CDR2 FQNEAQ (reference sequence). The CDR3 is CASSQIQGGYTF. DNA for the CDR3: TGTGCCAGCAGCCAAATACAGGGAGGCTACACCTTC.

In DNA form, the CDR3 reads TGTGCCAGCAGCCAAGAAGGGGACTATGCTAACGGGGAGCTGTTTTTT. Protein: CASSQEGDYANGELFF. This chain links TRBV14 with TRBJ2-2, with 7 bases lining up with TRBD2. From germline, CDR1 is SGHDN and CDR2 FVKESK. The CDR3 is made up of 16 amino acids. The J segment lost 7 bases and the V segment lost 0 bases, leaving 8 bases of the junction unmatched.

The gene calls are TRBV7-2 and TRBJ1-2; D remains ambiguous. Between the trimmed V and J ends, which lost 5 bases and 8 bases, there was a span of 15 bases. Germline V CDR1 and CDR2: SGHTA, FQGNSA. The CDR3 is 13 amino acids. The CDR3 loop reads CASSPSGSAGYTF. As DNA, the CDR3 is TGTGCCAGCAGCCCGAGCGGTTCCGCGGGCTACACCTTC.

This chain uses TRBV5-5 with TRBJ2-3; tentative D call: TRBD2 (6 bases). Germline lookup yields CDR1 SGHKS and CDR2 YYEKEE (reference sequence). Trimming stripped 3 bases from V and 10 bases from J, with 21 bases between. The CDR3 extends over 15 amino acids. The CDR3 DNA follows: TGTGCCAGCAGCTCGGCGGACGGGAGCTGGGGTGCGCAGTATTTT. This encodes CASSSADGSWGAQYF.

The V and J genes are TRBV4-1 and TRBJ2-7; 10 bases map to TRBD1. The CDR3 length is 15 residues. Germline V gene sequence: CDR1 MGHRA, CDR2 YSYEKL. J was trimmed by 2 bases and V by 5 bases; bases with no gene match: 6. Here the CDR3 DNA reads TGCGCCAGCAGCACCCGGGACAGGGGAGCCTACGAGCAGTACTTC. Protein: CASSTRDRGAYEQYF.

Only one count was recorded for this clone. This chain joins TRBV10-3 and TRBJ2-7; the D is unclear. The germline V gene has CDR1 ENHRY and CDR2 SYGVKD. V shed 7 bases and J shed 5 bases, with 9 bases lying between them. CDR3 size: 11 residues. This CDR3 reads CAITDMNEQYF. CDR3 nucleotides: TGTGCCATCACCGATATGAACGAGCAGTACTTC.

V is TRBV9 and J is TRBJ2-2, with a tentative D call TRBD1 (6 bases). CDR1 is SGDLS and CDR2 is YYNGEE in the germline V gene. The ends were cut back, 4 bases at V and 6 bases at J, with 16 bases in the middle. CDR3 length: 15 amino acids. The CDR3 nucleotides are TGTGCCAGCAGCCCAACGGTCTGGACAGCCGGGGAGCTGTTTTTT. Its translation: CASSPTVWTAGELFF.